This T cell receptor beta chain is from a study of PD-1 blockade in classical Hodgkin lymphoma. The time point denotes: cycle 4 day 1 (C4D1), after more than 5 weeks of nivolumab. Relapse after autologous stem cell transplantation occurred in every patient, and brentuximab vedotin exposure varied. Isolation of CD4+ T cells from thawed PBMCs was performed by magnetic negative selection. This clone was observed a handful of times. V dropped 2 bases and J dropped 4 bases, with 15 bases sitting between them. Germline V lookup: CDR1 SGHNT, CDR2 YYREEE (reference sequence). The CDR3 sequence is 15 residues long. Data came from immunoSEQ multiplex PCR; TCRdb stores just in-frame clones and leaves some out. Among roughly 20,000 clones, about 75% were seen once, and the ten largest hold 2% to 2.5%.

The clonotype was recovered from a human donor with classical Hodgkin lymphoma. The specimen was CD4+ T cells from blood, collected before the fourth cycle of nivolumab. The chain links TRBV5-4 to TRBJ1-2; no definite D call. For the CDR3, the DNA is TGTGCCAGCAGCTTTGGACCGGTAGGGAGCTATGGCTACACCTTC. Translation gives CASSFGPVGSYGYTF.